This is a list of T cell receptor beta chains from one sample in a study of CD8 T cells in Susac syndrome. TCRdb called the immunoSEQ multiplex PCR reads again in MiXCR, with one record for every CDR3 protein. The table has about 250,000 distinct CDR3 sequences, about 93% seen once; the top ten hold about 0.071%. Sequenced material: CD4+ T cells from PBMCs. The origin of the receptors is a human donor with multiple sclerosis. The CDR3 runs from the conserved cysteine through the conserved F or W. A D gene is named only where the DNA matches it firmly. Expanded clones are given a class, and other clones once, few, many or no size at all.

.,TRBJ2-1,TRBD2,TRBV6-4,TGTGCCAGCAGTGAATCCCCCCTAGCGGTATCCTACAATGAGCAGTTCTTC,CASSESPLAVSYNEQFF
.,TRBJ2-2,TRBD2,TRBV7-2,TGTGCCAGCAGCTTAATAGCGGGAGGGGACACCGGGGAGCTGTTTTTT,CASSLIAGGDTGELFF
.,TRBJ2-3,TRBD2,TRBV12-3/TRBV12-4,TGTGCCACCAGACGTCGAACGGGGGGGCAGACAGATACGCAGTATTTT,CATRRRTGGQTDTQYF
.,TRBJ1-2,.,TRBV20-1,TGCAGTGCTAGAGAATCCAGGCAAGGGACGTCTGGCTACACCTTC,CSARESRQGTSGYTF
.,TRBJ2-2,TRBD1,TRBV12-3/TRBV12-4,TGTGCCAGCAGTTTAACACCGGGACAGGGTGCGACCGGGGAGCTGTTTTTT,CASSLTPGQGATGELFF
.,TRBJ2-7,.,TRBV5-1,TGCGCCAGTTCCCTTACATCAGACAGAACCTTAACCTACGAGCAGTACTTC,CASSLTSDRTLTYEQYF
.,TRBJ2-3,TRBD2,TRBV6-5,TGTGCCAGCAGTTACGTTTCGGGAGGGCCGACAGATACGCAGTATTTT,CASSYVSGGPTDTQYF
.,TRBJ2-3,TRBD1,TRBV6-1,TGTGCCAGCAGAGAGAGGGACAGGGGTTATCATACAGATACGCAGTATTTT,CASRERDRGYHTDTQYF
.,TRBJ2-5,.,TRBV6-5,TGTGCCAGCAGGATTCTGTCCAAAGAGACCCAGTACTTC,CASRILSKETQYF
.,TRBJ2-5,TRBD2,TRBV19,TGTGCCAGTAGCCAAGGGAGCGGGAGGATAAACCAAGAGACCCAGTACTTC,CASSQGSGRINQETQYF
.,TRBJ2-7,.,TRBV14,TGTGCCAGCAGCCAAGAGTGGGGAAACAGCTACGAGCAGTACTTC,CASSQEWGNSYEQYF
.,TRBJ2-3,.,TRBV7-2,TGTGCCAGCAGCTTATGGGGGCTAAACCTCGGGGATACGCAGTATTTT,CASSLWGLNLGDTQYF
.,TRBJ1-6,.,TRBV7-8,TGTGCCAGCAGCTTAGCGCAGCGAGGGAATTCACCCCTCCACTTT,CASSLAQRGNSPLHF
.,TRBJ1-2,.,TRBV7-9,TGTGCCAGCAGCTTAGAAGTCGTTGTCCATGGCTACACCTTC,CASSLEVVVHGYTF
.,TRBJ2-3,.,TRBV7-9,TGTGCCAGCAGCCGTGGGGGGGGCACTATGGCTAGCACAGATACGCAGTATTTT,CASSRGGGTMASTDTQYF
once,TRBJ2-4,TRBD2,TRBV4-1,TGCGCCAGCAGCCAAAAGGGCCGGCTAGCGGGGCTCGAGGGAGCCAAAAACATTCAGTACTTC,CASSQKGRLAGLEGAKNIQYF
.,TRBJ2-1,.,TRBV7-2,TGTGCCAGCAGCTTAGGACAGTGGGAGCAGTTCTTC,CASSLGQWEQFF
.,TRBJ2-1,.,TRBV12-3/TRBV12-4,TGTGCCAGCACCTCGGCGGGATACAATGAGCAGTTCTTC,CASTSAGYNEQFF
.,TRBJ2-2,TRBD1,TRBV15,TGTGCCACCAGCAGCGCGGGACAGGGGAACACCGGGGAGCTGTTTTTT,CATSSAGQGNTGELFF
.,TRBJ1-2,TRBD1,TRBV3-1,TGTGCCAGCAGCCAATGGACAGGAGAGGGCTACACCTTC,CASSQWTGEGYTF
.,TRBJ1-5,.,TRBV20-1,TGCAGTGCACAGGACGCAGGAGGGGCTGGTAATCAGCCCCAGCATTTT,CSAQDAGGAGNQPQHF
.,TRBJ2-5,.,TRBV2,TGTGCCAGCAGCTCCCGGGACTTCCAAGAGACCCAGTACTTC,CASSSRDFQETQYF
.,TRBJ2-7,TRBD1,TRBV5-1,TGCGCCAGCAGCATTTCGACAGGGATTCCCTACGAGCAGTACTTC,CASSISTGIPYEQYF
.,TRBJ2-2,TRBD2,TRBV3-1,TGTGCCAGCAGCCAGCCAGCGGGAAACACCGGGGAGCTGTTTTTT,CASSQPAGNTGELFF
few,TRBJ2-5,.,TRBV6-5,TGTGCCAGCAGTTACAGGGGGACCCAAGAGACCCAGTACTTC,CASSYRGTQETQYF
.,TRBJ1-5,.,TRBV19,TGTGCCAGCGGGCAGCTAAATCAGCCCCAGCATTTT,CASGQLNQPQHF
.,TRBJ1-4,.,TRBV2,TGTGCCAGCAGTGAAGGGCTGGGGACTAATGAAAAACTGTTTTTT,CASSEGLGTNEKLFF
many,TRBJ2-3,TRBD1,TRBV7-2,TGTGCCAGCAGCTCGGGACAGCGGACGCAGTATTTT,CASSSGQRTQYF
.,TRBJ2-5,.,TRBV2,TGTGCCAGCAGACAAAGCGTACAAGAGACCCAGTACTTC,CASRQSVQETQYF
few,TRBJ2-7,.,TRBV29-1,TGCAGCGTAGAGAGAGGGGAAGGGTCGCAGTACTTC,CSVERGEGSQYF
.,TRBJ2-1,TRBD2,TRBV29-1,TGCAGCGCTGCGGGACTAGCGGGACCCCTTGAGCAGTTCTTC,CSAAGLAGPLEQFF
.,TRBJ2-3,TRBD1,TRBV19,TGTGCCAGTAGTAACACCGGGACAGGGGTCGCAGATACGCAGTATTTT,CASSNTGTGVADTQYF
few,TRBJ2-3,.,TRBV6-2/TRBV6-3,TGTGCCAGTCGAAAGGGTACGCAGTATTTT,CASRKGTQYF
.,TRBJ2-2,TRBD1,TRBV6-5,TGTGCCAGCAGTTACTCGAGGGGGACAGGGGCTGACGGGGAGCTGTTTTTT,CASSYSRGTGADGELFF
.,TRBJ1-3,.,TRBV2,TGTGCCAGCAGGGAGGGTTTAGACTCTGGAAACACCATATATTTT,CASREGLDSGNTIYF
.,TRBJ2-4,TRBD2,TRBV2,TGTGCCAGCAGTGAAGACGTGGGGGGGAACATTCAGTACTTC,CASSEDVGGNIQYF
.,TRBJ2-6,TRBD1,TRBV12-3/TRBV12-4,TGTGCCAGCAGCATGACAGGGGCTGGGGCCAACGTCCTGACTTTC,CASSMTGAGANVLTF
.,TRBJ2-6,.,TRBV19,TGTGCCAGTGAGATCAAGGGGGCCAACGTCCTGACTTTC,CASEIKGANVLTF
.,TRBJ2-3,TRBD2,TRBV20-1,TGCAGTGCTGCGGGGGGGGGTTACACAGATACGCAGTATTTT,CSAAGGGYTDTQYF
.,TRBJ2-3,TRBD1,TRBV29-1,TGCAGCGTCCATCTCTCCGGGCAGGGGGTTTTCGCAGATACGCAGTATTTT,CSVHLSGQGVFADTQYF
.,TRBJ1-2,TRBD1,TRBV19,TGTGCCAGTAGTATGGGGGGGGACAGGAACTATGGCTACACCTTC,CASSMGGDRNYGYTF
.,TRBJ2-7,.,TRBV29-1,TGCAGCGTTGAAGGTCAGAACTACGAGCAGTACTTC,CSVEGQNYEQYF
.,TRBJ1-1,.,TRBV6-2/TRBV6-3,TGTGCCAGCAGTTACCCCCCGACGGGCCGTTCTGAAGCTTTCTTT,CASSYPPTGRSEAFF
.,TRBJ1-6,TRBD1,TRBV9,TGTGCCAGCAGCGCGACAGGGGTCAGTTCACCCCTCCACTTT,CASSATGVSSPLHF
.,TRBJ2-1,TRBD2,TRBV25-1,TGTGCCAGCAGTGATTCAACTAGCGGGAGGAATGAGCAGTTCTTC,CASSDSTSGRNEQFF
.,TRBJ1-1,.,TRBV15,TGTGCCACCAGCAGAGTGGTTTCGATGGGGCTCAAAGCTTTCTTT,CATSRVVSMGLKAFF
.,TRBJ1-5,.,TRBV19,TGTGCCAGTAGCCAGCAGGGTAGCAATCAGCCCCAGCATTTT,CASSQQGSNQPQHF